What follows is one T cell receptor (beta chain) and its context. Methods used by the authors: The assay estimated nucleated cells by amplifying reference gene primers. The protocol was immunoSEQ multiplex PCR, while the TCRdb copy is restricted to in-frame clones and leaves out a portion. V, J and clone size are those of that table, while D and trimming were read from the DNA. This sample yields more than 65,000 clones, of which roughly 78% are seen a single time; around 6.9% belongs to the top ten. These data originate in a study of blood T cell repertoires in COVID-19. Study summary: COVID-19 samples, acute and convalescent, were from the United States, Italy and Spain. Nucleic acid was either cDNA or gDNA, and it came from T cells, B-cell-depleted T cells, or PBMCs.

Trimming took 3 bases from V and 2 from J, leaving 14 bases between them. The germline CDR1 and CDR2 sequences are MGHRA and YSYEKL. CDR3 length: 15 amino acids. This clonotype was obtained from a human donor in a cohort sampled during active COVID-19. The J gene is TRBJ2-7, the V gene TRBV4-1, with D maybe TRBD2 (7 bases). The sequencing sample was made of peripheral blood. CDR3 in amino acids: CASSHPGGLTYEQYF. The CDR3, as DNA: TGCGCCAGCAGCCACCCGGGGGGCCTCACCTACGAGCAGTACTTC.